Below are 21 T cell receptor beta chains sequenced from a single sample in a study of vaccination effects on CD4 cells after COVID-19. Sequencing used immunoSEQ multiplex PCR; TCRdb keeps in-frame clones, though not all of them. Among 12,000 to 15,000 clones, around 81% were seen once, and the ten largest hold about 17%. In the ViraFEST assay, antigen-specific CD4+ clonotypes were identified by expansion after peptide-pool stimulation. The culture ran for around 10 days before CD4+ T cells were isolated. It was between March and December 2020 that the person had a SARS-CoV-2 infection confirmed by PCR. Participants completed two doses of the BNT162b2 or mRNA-1273 vaccine. Their antigen targets remain unknown. The specimen was CD4+ T cells from PBMCs cultured with SARS-CoV-2 spike peptides, collected after COVID-19 vaccination. These receptors all stem from a human donor who had a prior SARS-CoV-2 infection.

This clone has just a few counts. V usage is TRBV7-6 and J usage is TRBJ2-3; 10 bases agree with TRBD2. This CDR3 is 16 amino acids long. The V gene's germline CDR1 is SGHVS and CDR2 FNYEAQ. The ends lost 5 bases at V and 3 bases at J; junction bases unmatched: 8. CDR3 protein: CASSRALAGATDTQYF. The CDR3 region has the DNA TGTGCCAGCAGCCGGGCCCTAGCGGGGGCGACAGATACGCAGTATTTT.

In this sample, this clone is medium-sized. The chain has TRBV30 and TRBJ2-1, with TRBD2 matching 11 bases. Germline loops: CDR1 GTSNPN, CDR2 SVGIG (reference sequence). The CDR3 loop spans 15 amino acids. J lost 6 bases, V lost 3 bases, and 7 bases had no gene match. This CDR3 is CAWSGTSGSVNEQFF. The CDR3 DNA follows: TGTGCCTGGAGCGGAACTAGCGGGAGCGTCAATGAGCAGTTCTTC.

This chain connects TRBV28 to TRBJ2-5; 7 nucleotides agree with TRBD1. CDR1 MDHEN and CDR2 SYDVKM come from the germline V gene. The CDR3 has 14 amino acids. V was clipped by 5 bases and J by 5 bases; unmatched bases: 8. CDR3 loop: CASSPRTGSETQYF. The CDR3 nucleotides are TGTGCCAGCAGTCCCCGGACAGGTTCGGAGACCCAGTACTTC.

The chain has TRBV4-1 and TRBJ1-5; a weak D match, TRBD1 (6 bases). The CDR3 sequence is 15 residues long. Germline assignment: CDR1 MGHRA and CDR2 YSYEKL. Trimming left V 0 bases short and J 9 bases short, with 15 bases between. CDR3 amino acids: CASSQEGAYVVPQHF. The CDR3 region has the DNA TGCGCCAGCAGCCAAGAGGGGGCATATGTGGTGCCCCAGCATTTT.

The chain is built from TRBV5-1 and TRBJ1-4; D remains unclear. The ends were cut back, 1 base at V and 0 bases at J, with 4 bases in the middle. The CDR3 has 14 residues. Germline CDR1 reads SGHRS; CDR2 reads YFSETQ. CDR3 coding DNA: TGCGCCAGCAGCTTGAGGACAACTAATGAAAAACTGTTTTTT. Translation gives CASSLRTTNEKLFF.

The gene calls are TRBV2 and TRBJ2-7; D unresolved. V was pared by 3 bases and J by 0 bases, with 9 bases between. This CDR3 has 14 amino acids. From germline, CDR1 is SNHLY and CDR2 FYNNEI. The CDR3 sequence is CASSDQPYSYEQYF. In DNA, the CDR3 is TGTGCCAGCAGTGACCAACCCTACTCCTACGAGCAGTACTTC.

V gene TRBV18 combines with J gene TRBJ2-1, with D maybe TRBD1 (5 bases). CDR1 is KGHSH and CDR2 is LQKENI in the germline V gene. The V end was cut by 2 bases, the J end by 6 bases, with 26 bases between. This CDR3 region has 19 residues. In nucleotides, the CDR3 is TGTGCCAGCTCACCAAGGGGCGGCTCAGACCAGGGTAGGGGCAATGAGCAGTTCTTC. Amino acid sequence: CASSPRGGSDQGRGNEQFF.

This clone is termed large. This sequence joins TRBV18 and TRBJ1-6, with D possibly matching TRBD1 (5 bases). The germline V gene has CDR1 KGHSH and CDR2 LQKENI. This CDR3 comprises 17 residues. V was trimmed by 2 bases and J by 10 bases, leaving 21 bases between them. The CDR3 protein is CASSPRSLGTSGSPLHF. The CDR3 DNA reads TGTGCCAGCTCACCAAGGAGTTTGGGGACGTCGGGCTCACCCCTCCACTTT. Full variable domain (rest looked up from reference TRBV18 and TRBJ1-6): NAGVMQNPRHLVRRRGQEARLRCSPMKGHSHVYWYRQLPEEGLKFMVYLQKENIIDESGMPKERFSAEFPKEGPSILRIQQVVRGDSAAYFCASSPRSLGTSGSPLHFGNGTRLTVT.

This clone rates as medium-sized. The J gene is TRBJ2-3, the V gene TRBV5-1; D remains unclear. Germline CDR1 reads SGHRS; CDR2 reads YFSETQ. The CDR3 spans 17 residues. Trimming took 4 bases from V and 0 from J, leaving 18 bases between them. CDR3 sequence reads: CASSPTPYVTSTDTQYF. The CDR3, as DNA: TGCGCCAGCAGCCCTACCCCTTACGTAACTAGCACAGATACGCAGTATTTT.

This clone was counted a few times. The rearrangement links TRBV24-1 to TRBJ2-2; D uncertain. V was pared by 7 bases and J by 1 base, with 9 bases between. The CDR3 is 14 residues long. Germline V gene sequence: CDR1 KGHDR, CDR2 SFDVKD. The CDR3 loop reads CATRGRVNTGELFF. DNA of the CDR3: TGTGCCACCAGAGGCCGAGTGAACACCGGGGAGCTGTTTTTT.

The J gene is TRBJ2-3, the V gene TRBV18, with a possible D match to TRBD2 (6 bases). Deletions cut 3 bases from V and 0 bases from J, with 13 bases between. The CDR3 is 16 residues long. CDR1 and CDR2 (germline): KGHSH, LQKENI. CDR3 sequence reads: CASSPYSSGSTDTQYF. The CDR3 region has the DNA TGTGCCAGCTCACCTTATTCGAGCGGGAGCACAGATACGCAGTATTTT.

This clone has only a few counts. The J gene is TRBJ2-4, the V gene TRBV7-2; 10 bases line up with TRBD2. CDR3 length: 14 amino acids. V lost 1 base and J lost 9; bases outside the gene matches: 3. The germline CDR1 and CDR2 sequences are SGHTA and FQGNSA. The CDR3 region is CASSLEREGSIQYF. The CDR3 coding sequence is TGTGCCAGCAGCTTAGAGCGGGAGGGCTCCATTCAGTACTTC. Drawing the rest from reference TRBV7-2 and TRBJ2-4, the complete variable domain is GAGVSQSPSNKVTEKGKDVELRCDPISGHTALYWYRQSLGQGLEFLIYFQGNSAPDKSGLPSDRFSAERTGGSVSTLTIQRTQQEDSAVYLCASSLEREGSIQYFGAGTRLSVL.

The genes are TRBV12-5 and TRBJ2-2; D gene uncertain. Per the germline V gene, CDR1 is LGHNT and CDR2 is FRNRAP. V was shortened by 0 bases and J by 6 bases, with 17 bases between the two germline ends. CDR3 size: 17 residues. The CDR3 loop reads CASGLVILRIQPGELFF. The CDR3 DNA follows: TGTGCTAGTGGTTTGGTAATTTTAAGGATACAACCCGGGGAGCTGTTTTTT.

To note about this clone: The junction differs from germline at one of its ends, possibly a read error. The chain carries TRBV7-7 and TRBJ2-5, with D unclear. This CDR3 has 15 amino acids. Germline V gene data show CDR1 as SSHAT and CDR2 as FNYEAQ (reference sequence). DNA of the CDR3: TGTGCTAGCAGCTTACTAATTGGTGCGGAAGAGACCCAGTACTTC. This encodes CASSLLIGAEETQYF.

The chain uses TRBV19 and TRBJ1-4, with TRBD1 identical over 7 bases. Germline V lookup: CDR1 LNHDA, CDR2 SQIVND (reference sequence). With V trimmed by 4 bases and J by 1 base, 9 bases remained unmatched. This CDR3 comprises 17 residues. This CDR3 reads CASSNPRDRKTNEKLFF. CDR3 nucleotide sequence: TGTGCCAGTAGTAACCCCCGGGACAGAAAAACTAATGAAAAACTGTTTTTT. The full variable domain, with the rest looked up from reference TRBV19 and TRBJ1-4, is DGGITQSPKYLFRKEGQNVTLSCEQNLNHDAMYWYRQDPGQGLRLIYYSQIVNDFQKGDIAEGYSVSREKKESFPLTVTSAQKNPTAFYLCASSNPRDRKTNEKLFFGSGTQLSVL.

The chain recombines TRBV21-1 with TRBJ2-7; the table names TRBD1, a call not compared with the DNA. TRBV21-1 is deemed a pseudogene. This CDR3 has 16 amino acids. In DNA form, the CDR3 reads TGTGCCAGCACCTCGAAGAGATGGGACAGGGCCTACGAGCAGTACTTC. It translates to CASTSKRWDRAYEQYF.

This chain uses TRBV6-5 with TRBJ2-5, with TRBD1 matching over 10 bases. Germline assignment: CDR1 MNHEY and CDR2 SVGAGI. After removal of 5 bases from V and 6 bases from J, the junction contained 9 bases not matched to a gene. CDR3 length equals 15 residues. The CDR3 loop is CASSPMGQGFKTQYF. The CDR3 DNA reads TGTGCCAGCAGTCCAATGGGACAGGGGTTCAAGACCCAGTACTTC.

The chain carries TRBV6-5 and TRBJ1-5; the D is unclear. Germline V gives CDR1 MNHEY, CDR2 SVGAGI. V shed 6 bases and J shed 3 bases, with 9 bases lying between them. The CDR3 runs to 13 residues. CDR3: CASRVGYNQPQHF. The CDR3 DNA follows: TGTGCCAGCAGGGTAGGGTACAATCAGCCCCAGCATTTT.

About this clone itself: A read error may account for a junction end that differs from germline. V usage is TRBV7-9 and J usage is TRBJ1-5; D is undetermined. Germline assignment: CDR1 SEHNR and CDR2 FQNEAQ (reference sequence). The CDR3 covers 14 residues. CDR3 loop: CASSLAGGYQPQHF. DNA for the CDR3: TGTGCCAGCAGCCTAGCCGGCGGCTATCAGCCCCAGCATTTT.

The V and J genes are TRBV7-2 and TRBJ1-4; no clear D. The germline V gene has CDR1 SGHTA and CDR2 FQGNSA. The germline V and J ends were trimmed by 5 bases and 5 bases, with 12 bases remaining between them. The CDR3 totals 14 residues. CDR3 sequence (DNA): TGTGCCAGCAGCCTAATGGGCTCCAATGAAAAACTGTTTTTT. Protein product: CASSLMGSNEKLFF.

The chain uses TRBV4-2 and TRBJ2-1; 10 bases are shared with TRBD2. This CDR3 region has 21 residues. V lost 0 bases, J lost 5 bases, and 19 bases stayed unmatched. Germline-derived CDR1 and CDR2 are LGHNA and YNFKEQ. The CDR3 protein is CASSQDAPASGRLPLDNEQFF. CDR3 nucleotide sequence: TGTGCCAGCAGCCAAGATGCCCCAGCTAGCGGGAGACTTCCTCTGGACAATGAGCAGTTCTTC.